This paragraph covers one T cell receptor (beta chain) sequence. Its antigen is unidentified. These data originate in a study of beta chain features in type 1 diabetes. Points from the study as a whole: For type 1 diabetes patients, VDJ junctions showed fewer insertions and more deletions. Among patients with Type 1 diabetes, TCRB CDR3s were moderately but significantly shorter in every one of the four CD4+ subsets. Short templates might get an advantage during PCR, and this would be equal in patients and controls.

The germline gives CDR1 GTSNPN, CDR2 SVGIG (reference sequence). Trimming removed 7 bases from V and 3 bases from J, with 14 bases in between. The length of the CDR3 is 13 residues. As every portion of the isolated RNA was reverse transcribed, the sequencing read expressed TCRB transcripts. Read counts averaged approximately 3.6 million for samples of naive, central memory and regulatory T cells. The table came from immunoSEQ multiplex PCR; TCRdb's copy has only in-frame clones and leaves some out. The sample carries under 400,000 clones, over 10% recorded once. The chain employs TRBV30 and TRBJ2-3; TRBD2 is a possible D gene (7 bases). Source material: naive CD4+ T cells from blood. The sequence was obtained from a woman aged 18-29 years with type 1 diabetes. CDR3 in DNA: TGTGCCTCTTACGGGGGGCGGACAGATACGCAGTATTTT. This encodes CASYGGRTDTQYF.